This TCR beta chain was sequenced in a study of cytomegalovirus exposure and HLA in healthy donors. V shed 5 bases, J shed 4 bases, and the junction held 4 bases outside the gene matches. Germline CDR1 is MNHEY and CDR2 is SVGAGI. This CDR3 has 14 amino acids. This clone has just one count. Its matching antigen is unknown. Study results and limitations: Among donors in an Asian-associated ancestry cluster, a later analysis reportedly found fewer N-insertions than the approximately 670-donor mean. Altogether, around 160 TCR beta chains were recorded as cytomegalovirus-associated. TCR association rates varied by HLA locus in a later analysis, with DRB1 highest and HLA-C lowest. TCR beta chain V- and J-gene trimming was linked, in a later analysis, to a missense variant in DCLRE1C.

The primer mix had 60 Vbeta and 13 Jbeta primers. Sequencing used immunoSEQ multiplex PCR; TCRdb keeps in-frame clones, though not all of them. The table includes about 160,000 clones, about 75% detected once. The source is a female donor in good health and CMV-seronegative. The sample was PBMCs. The chain is built from TRBV6-5 and TRBJ2-7, with 11 bases identical to TRBD2. CDR3 loop: CASSPGLADYEQYF. The CDR3 DNA is TGTGCCAGCAGTCCGGGACTAGCGGATTACGAGCAGTACTTC.